The clone carrying this T cell receptor (beta chain) has only a few counts. What it binds is not known. The sample belongs to a study of early T cells in non-severe SARS-CoV-2 infection. About the research overall: Sequencing was performed on bulk RNA from unsorted whole blood, leaving chains unpaired. General observations from the study: Comparison of clonotypes with VDJdb favored anti-spike CD8 responses while missing private and CD4 specificities.

cDNA molecules, individually, were tagged with unique molecular identifiers. TCRdb called the 5' RACE reads again in MiXCR, with one record for every CDR3 protein. The sample includes about 67,000 distinct CDR3 sequences, roughly 11% of them seen just once. The V and J ends lost 6 bases and 7 bases respectively, with 22 bases between them. This CDR3 is built from 14 residues. CDR1 SQVTM and CDR2 ANQGSEA come from the germline V gene. The sequence was collected from an adult who was a healthcare worker with PCR-confirmed SARS-CoV-2 infection or an uninfected control (not recorded which). The sample comprised whole blood. The chain combines TRBV29-1 with TRBJ2-7; D perhaps matches TRBD2 (6 bases). The CDR3 nucleotides are TGCAGCGTCGGGAGCCTGGTACGCAAAAATGAGCAGTACTTC. Its translation: CSVGSLVRKNEQYF.